There are a few counts of the clone carrying this TCR beta chain. Its antigen is as yet unknown. The sample belongs to a study of T-cell reconstitution after alpha-beta-depleted transplantation in children. Study-level findings and limits: About two months after transplant, alpha-beta T cells reportedly came from several hundred expanded graft clones. Surviving recipient T cells and intrathymic progenitors accounted for some patients' high TCRbeta diversity at day 60. A year post-transplant, T-cell counts and diversity derived mostly from newly produced T cells.

Unique molecular identifiers were built into the TCRbeta library. One entry per CDR3 protein, called by TCRdb with MiXCR from the PCR reads. The table includes around 200,000 distinct CDR3 sequences, 11% detected once. The ends were cut back, 0 bases at V and 0 bases at J, with 7 bases in the middle. The CDR3 length is 15 residues. Germline V gene lookup returns CDR1 SGHKS and CDR2 YYEKEE (reference sequence). The material was PBMCs, obtained before TCRalphabeta/CD19-depleted stem cell transplant. This chain joins TRBV5-5 and TRBJ2-1, with D hard to call. The TCR was taken from a child less than two years old with acute myeloid leukemia, due to receive a stem cell transplant. CDR3 amino acids: CASSLERISYNEQFF. CDR3 coding DNA: TGTGCCAGCAGCTTGGAACGGATCTCCTACAATGAGCAGTTCTTC. The whole variable domain, remainder taken from reference TRBV5-5 and TRBJ2-1, is DAGVTQSPTHLIKTRGQQVTLRCSPISGHKSVSWYQQVLGQGPQFIFQYYEKEERGRGNFPDRFSARQFPNYSSELNVNALLLGDSALYLCASSLERISYNEQFFGPGTRLTVL.